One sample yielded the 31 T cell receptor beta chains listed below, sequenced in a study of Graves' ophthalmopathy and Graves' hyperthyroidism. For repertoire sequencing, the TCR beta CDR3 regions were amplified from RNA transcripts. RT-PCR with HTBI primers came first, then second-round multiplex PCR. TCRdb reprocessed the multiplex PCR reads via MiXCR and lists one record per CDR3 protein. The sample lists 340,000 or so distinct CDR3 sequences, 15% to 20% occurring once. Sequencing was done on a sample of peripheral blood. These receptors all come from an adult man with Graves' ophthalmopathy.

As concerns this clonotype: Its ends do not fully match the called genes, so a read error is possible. The CDR3 loop reads CASSSLQGGTEAYF. As DNA, the CDR3 is TGTGCCAGCAGCTCTCTGCAGGGAGGCACTGAAGCTTACTTT. The rearrangement joins TRBV12-3 or TRBV12-4 to TRBJ1-1; D is possibly TRBD1 (5 bases). The CDR3 contains 14 residues.

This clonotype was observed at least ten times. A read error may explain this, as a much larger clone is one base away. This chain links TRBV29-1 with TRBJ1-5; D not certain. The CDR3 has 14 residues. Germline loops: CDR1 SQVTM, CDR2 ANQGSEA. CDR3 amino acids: CSVLIGNGNRPQHF. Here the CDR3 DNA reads TGCAGCGTTTTAATTGGGAATGGGAATCGGCCCCAGCATTTT. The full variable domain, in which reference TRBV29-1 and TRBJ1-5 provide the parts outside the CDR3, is SAVISQKPSRDICQRGTSLTIQCQVDSQVTMMFWYRQQPGQSLTLIATANQGSEATYESGFVIDKFPISRPNLTFSTLTVSNMSPEDSSIYLCSVLIGNGNRPQHFGDGTRLSIL.

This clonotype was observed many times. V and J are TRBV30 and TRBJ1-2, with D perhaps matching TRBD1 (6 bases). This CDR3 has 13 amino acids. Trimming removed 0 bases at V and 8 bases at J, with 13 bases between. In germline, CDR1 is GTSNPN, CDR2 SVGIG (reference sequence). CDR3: CAWSVQGVEGYTF. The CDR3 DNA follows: TGTGCCTGGAGTGTACAGGGAGTAGAGGGCTACACCTTC.

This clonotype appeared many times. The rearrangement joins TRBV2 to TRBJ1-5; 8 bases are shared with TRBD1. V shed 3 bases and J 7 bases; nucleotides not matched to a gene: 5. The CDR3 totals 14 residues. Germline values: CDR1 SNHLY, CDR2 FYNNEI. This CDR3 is CASSDTGGGQPQHF. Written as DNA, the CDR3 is TGTGCCAGCAGTGATACAGGGGGTGGGCAGCCCCAGCATTTT.

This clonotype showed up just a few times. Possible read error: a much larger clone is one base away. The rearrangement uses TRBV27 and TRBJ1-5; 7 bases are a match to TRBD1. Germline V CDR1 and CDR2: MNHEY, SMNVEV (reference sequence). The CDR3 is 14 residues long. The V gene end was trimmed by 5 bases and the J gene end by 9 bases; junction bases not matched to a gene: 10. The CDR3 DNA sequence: TGTGCCAGCAGTGTGGGACAGTGCTGGTGGCCCCAGCATTTT. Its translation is CASSVGQCWWPQHF.

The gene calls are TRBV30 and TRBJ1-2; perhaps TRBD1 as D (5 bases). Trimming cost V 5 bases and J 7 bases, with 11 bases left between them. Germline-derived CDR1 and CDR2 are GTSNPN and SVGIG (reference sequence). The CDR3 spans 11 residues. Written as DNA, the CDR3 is TGTGCCTGGGCTCAGGGTACTGGCTACACCTTC. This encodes CAWAQGTGYTF.

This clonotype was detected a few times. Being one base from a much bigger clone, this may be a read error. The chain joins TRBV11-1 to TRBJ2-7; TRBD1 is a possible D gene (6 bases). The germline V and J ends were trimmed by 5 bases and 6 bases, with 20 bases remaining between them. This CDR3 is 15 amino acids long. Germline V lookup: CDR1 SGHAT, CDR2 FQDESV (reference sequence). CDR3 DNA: TGTGCCAGCAGCCGAAGGGGGAGAGTTGCGGCCGAGCAGTACTTC. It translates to CASSRRGRVAAEQYF.

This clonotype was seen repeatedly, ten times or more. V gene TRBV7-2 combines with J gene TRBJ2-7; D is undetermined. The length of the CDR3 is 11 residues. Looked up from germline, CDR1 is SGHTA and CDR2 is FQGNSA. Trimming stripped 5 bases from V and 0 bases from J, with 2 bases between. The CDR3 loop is CASSVSYEQYF. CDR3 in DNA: TGTGCCAGCAGCGTCTCCTACGAGCAGTACTTC.

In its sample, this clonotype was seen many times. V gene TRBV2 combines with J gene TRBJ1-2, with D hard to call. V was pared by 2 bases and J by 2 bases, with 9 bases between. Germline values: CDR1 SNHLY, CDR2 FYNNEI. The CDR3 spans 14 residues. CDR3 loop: CASSEIATNYGYTF. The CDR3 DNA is TGTGCCAGCAGTGAAATAGCGACGAACTATGGCTACACCTTC.

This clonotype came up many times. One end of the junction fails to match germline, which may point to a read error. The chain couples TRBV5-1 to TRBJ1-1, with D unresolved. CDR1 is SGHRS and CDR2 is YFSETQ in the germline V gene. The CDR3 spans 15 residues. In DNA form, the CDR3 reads TGCGCCAGCAGCTCCCGTCCCGGCGTGAATACTGAAGCTTTCTTT. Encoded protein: CASSSRPGVNTEAFF. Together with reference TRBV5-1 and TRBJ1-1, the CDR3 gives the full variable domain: KAGVTQTPRYLIKTRGQQVTLSCSPISGHRSVSWYQQTPGQGLQFLFEYFSETQRNKGNFPGRFSGRQFSNSRSEMNVSTLELGDSALYLCASSSRPGVNTEAFFGQGTRLTVV.

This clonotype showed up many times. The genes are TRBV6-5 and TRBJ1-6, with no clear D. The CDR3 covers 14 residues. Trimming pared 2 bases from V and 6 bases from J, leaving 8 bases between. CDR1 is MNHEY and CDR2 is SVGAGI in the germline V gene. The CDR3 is CASSYGVANSPLHF. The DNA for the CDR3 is TGTGCCAGCAGTTACGGGGTGGCTAATTCACCCCTCCACTTT.

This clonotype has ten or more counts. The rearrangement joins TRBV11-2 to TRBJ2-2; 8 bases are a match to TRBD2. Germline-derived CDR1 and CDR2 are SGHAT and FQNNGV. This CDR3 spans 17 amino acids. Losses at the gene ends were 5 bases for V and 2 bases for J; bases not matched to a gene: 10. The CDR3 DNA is TGTGCCAGCAGCCATCCTTGGACTAGCCGAAACACCGGGGAGCTGTTTTTT. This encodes CASSHPWTSRNTGELFF.

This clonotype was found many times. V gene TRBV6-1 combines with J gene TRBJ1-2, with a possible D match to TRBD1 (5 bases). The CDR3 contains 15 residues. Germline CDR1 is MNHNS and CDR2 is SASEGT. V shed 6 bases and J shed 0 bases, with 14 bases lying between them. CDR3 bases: TGTGCCAGCAGCACGCCGGGACGGACTAACTATGGCTACACCTTC. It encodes CASSTPGRTNYGYTF.

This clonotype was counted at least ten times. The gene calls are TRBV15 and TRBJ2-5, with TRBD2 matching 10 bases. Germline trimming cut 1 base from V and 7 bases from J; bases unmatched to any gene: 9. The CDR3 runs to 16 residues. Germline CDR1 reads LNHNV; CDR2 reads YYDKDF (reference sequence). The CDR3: CATSRVFVGTSVTQYF. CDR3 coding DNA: TGTGCCACCAGCAGAGTTTTCGTCGGGACTAGCGTGACCCAGTACTTC.

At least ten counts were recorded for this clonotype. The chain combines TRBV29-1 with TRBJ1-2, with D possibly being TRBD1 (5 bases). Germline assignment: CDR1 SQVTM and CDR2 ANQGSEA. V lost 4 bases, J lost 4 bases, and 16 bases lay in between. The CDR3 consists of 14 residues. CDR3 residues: CSVGGRDGGYGYTF. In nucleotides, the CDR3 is TGCAGCGTTGGAGGACGAGACGGGGGCTATGGCTACACCTTC.

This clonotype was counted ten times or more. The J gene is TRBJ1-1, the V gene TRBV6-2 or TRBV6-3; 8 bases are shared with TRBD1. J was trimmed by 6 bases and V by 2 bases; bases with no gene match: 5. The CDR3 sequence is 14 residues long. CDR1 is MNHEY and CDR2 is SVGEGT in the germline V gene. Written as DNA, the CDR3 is TGTGCCAGCAGTTACACGCAGGGGGCGGCTGAAGCTTTCTTT. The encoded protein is CASSYTQGAAEAFF.

CDR3 in DNA: TGCAGTGCCTGGACAGGCAATCAGCCCCAGCATTTT. This sequence encodes CSAWTGNQPQHF. This chain uses TRBV20-1 with TRBJ1-5; weak D call: TRBD1 (6 bases). V dropped 6 bases and J dropped 2 bases, with 8 bases sitting between them. Germline-derived CDR1 and CDR2 are DFQATT and SNEGSKA (reference sequence). CDR3 size: 12 residues.

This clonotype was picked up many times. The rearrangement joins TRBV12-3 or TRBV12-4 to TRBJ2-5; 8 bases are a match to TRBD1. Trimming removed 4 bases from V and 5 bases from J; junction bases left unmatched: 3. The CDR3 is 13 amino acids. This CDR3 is CASSSNRGETQYF. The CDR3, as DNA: TGTGCCAGCAGTTCCAACAGGGGGGAGACCCAGTACTTC.

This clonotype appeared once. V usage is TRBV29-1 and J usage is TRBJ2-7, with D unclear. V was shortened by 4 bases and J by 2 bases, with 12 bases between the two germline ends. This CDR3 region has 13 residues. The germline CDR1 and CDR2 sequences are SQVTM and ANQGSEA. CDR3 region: CSVGVYSTYEQYF. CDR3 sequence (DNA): TGCAGCGTTGGTGTATACTCCACCTACGAGCAGTACTTC.

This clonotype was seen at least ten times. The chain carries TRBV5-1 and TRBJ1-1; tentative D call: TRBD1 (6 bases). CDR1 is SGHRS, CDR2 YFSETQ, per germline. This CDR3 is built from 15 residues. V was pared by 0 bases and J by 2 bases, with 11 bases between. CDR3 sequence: CASSLAGGGNTEAFF. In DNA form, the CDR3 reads TGCGCCAGCAGCTTGGCCGGGGGCGGAAACACTGAAGCTTTCTTT.

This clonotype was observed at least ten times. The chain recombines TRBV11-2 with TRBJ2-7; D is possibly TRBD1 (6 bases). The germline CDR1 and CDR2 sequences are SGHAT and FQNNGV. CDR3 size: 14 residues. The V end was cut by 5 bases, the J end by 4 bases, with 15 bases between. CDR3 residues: CASSRNTGQYEQYF. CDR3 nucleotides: TGTGCCAGCAGCAGAAACACGGGACAATACGAGCAGTACTTC. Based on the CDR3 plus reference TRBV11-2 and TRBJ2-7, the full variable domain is EAGVAQSPRYKIIEKRQSVAFWCNPISGHATLYWYQQILGQGPKLLIQFQNNGVVDDSQLPKDRFSAERLKGVDSTLKIQPAKLEDSAVYLCASSRNTGQYEQYFGPGTRLTVT.

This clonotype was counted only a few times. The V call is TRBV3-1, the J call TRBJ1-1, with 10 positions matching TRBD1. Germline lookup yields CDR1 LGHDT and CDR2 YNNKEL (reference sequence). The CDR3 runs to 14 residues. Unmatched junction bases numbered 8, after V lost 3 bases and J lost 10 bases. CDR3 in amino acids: CASSQWGTGVSAFF. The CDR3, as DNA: TGTGCCAGCAGCCAGTGGGGGACAGGGGTGTCAGCTTTCTTT.

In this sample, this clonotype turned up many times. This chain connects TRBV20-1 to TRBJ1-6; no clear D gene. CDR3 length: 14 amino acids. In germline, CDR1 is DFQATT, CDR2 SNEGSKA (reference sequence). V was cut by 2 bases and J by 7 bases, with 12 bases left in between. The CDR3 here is CSARLDAANSPLHF. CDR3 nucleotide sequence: TGCAGTGCTAGATTGGACGCGGCAAATTCACCCCTCCACTTT.

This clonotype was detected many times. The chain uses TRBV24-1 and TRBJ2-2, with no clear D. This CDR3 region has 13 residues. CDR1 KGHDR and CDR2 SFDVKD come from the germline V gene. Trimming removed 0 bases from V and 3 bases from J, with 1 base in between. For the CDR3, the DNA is TGTGCCACCAGTGATTTGTACACCGGGGAGCTGTTTTTT. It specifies CATSDLYTGELFF.

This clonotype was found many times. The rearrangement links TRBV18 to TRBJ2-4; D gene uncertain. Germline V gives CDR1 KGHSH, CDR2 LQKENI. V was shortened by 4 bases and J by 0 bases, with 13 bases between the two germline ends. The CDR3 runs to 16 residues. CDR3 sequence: CASSLRQELAKNIQYF. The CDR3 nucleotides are TGTGCCAGCTCACTTCGACAAGAGCTAGCCAAAAACATTCAGTACTTC.

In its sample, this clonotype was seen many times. In DNA form, the CDR3 reads TGTGCCAGCAGTTTAAGGTCTAGCGGGAGGGGTCTCTACGAGCAGTACTTC. Its protein product is CASSLRSSGRGLYEQYF. The rearrangement uses TRBV12-3 or TRBV12-4 and TRBJ2-7, with 12 bases identical to TRBD2. The ends lost 2 bases at V and 3 bases at J; junction bases unmatched: 8. The CDR3 runs 17 residues.

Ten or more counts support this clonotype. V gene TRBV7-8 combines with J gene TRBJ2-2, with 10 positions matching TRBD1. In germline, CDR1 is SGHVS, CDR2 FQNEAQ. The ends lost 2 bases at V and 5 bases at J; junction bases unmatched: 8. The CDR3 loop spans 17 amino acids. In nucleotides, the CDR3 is TGTGCCAGCAGCTTACCCGACAGGGGGCCGGAGACCGGGGAGCTGTTTTTT. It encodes CASSLPDRGPETGELFF.

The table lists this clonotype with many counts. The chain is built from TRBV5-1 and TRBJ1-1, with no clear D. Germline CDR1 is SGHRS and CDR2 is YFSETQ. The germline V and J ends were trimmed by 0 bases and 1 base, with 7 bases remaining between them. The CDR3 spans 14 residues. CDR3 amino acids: CASSLGLENTEAFF. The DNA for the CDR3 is TGCGCCAGCAGCTTGGGGCTCGAGAACACTGAAGCTTTCTTT. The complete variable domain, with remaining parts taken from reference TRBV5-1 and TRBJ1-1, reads KAGVTQTPRYLIKTRGQQVTLSCSPISGHRSVSWYQQTPGQGLQFLFEYFSETQRNKGNFPGRFSGRQFSNSRSEMNVSTLELGDSALYLCASSLGLENTEAFFGQGTRLTVV.

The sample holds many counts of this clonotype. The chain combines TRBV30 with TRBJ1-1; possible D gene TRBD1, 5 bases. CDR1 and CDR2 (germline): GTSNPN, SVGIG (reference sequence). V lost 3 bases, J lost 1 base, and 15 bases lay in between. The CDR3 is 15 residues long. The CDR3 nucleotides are TGTGCCTGGAGCCTAGGATCGACAGAGAACACTGAAGCTTTCTTT. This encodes CAWSLGSTENTEAFF.

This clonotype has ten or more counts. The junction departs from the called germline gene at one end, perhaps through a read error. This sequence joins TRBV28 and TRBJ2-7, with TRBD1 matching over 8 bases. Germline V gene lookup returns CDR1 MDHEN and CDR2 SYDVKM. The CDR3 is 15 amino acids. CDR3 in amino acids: CASRLSGGKGNEQYF. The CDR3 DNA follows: TGTGCCAGCAGATTATCAGGGGGCAAAGGCAACGAGCAGTACTTC.

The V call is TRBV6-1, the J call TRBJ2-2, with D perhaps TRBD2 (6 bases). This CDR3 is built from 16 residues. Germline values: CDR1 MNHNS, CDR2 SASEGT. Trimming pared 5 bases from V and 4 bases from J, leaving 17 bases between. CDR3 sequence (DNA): TGTGCCAGCAGTCGCTATGGGGACTTCGCCACCGGGGAGCTGTTTTTT. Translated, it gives CASSRYGDFATGELFF.